This T cell receptor beta chain was identified in a study of blood T cell repertoires in COVID-19. Study details: Material from acute and convalescent COVID-19 was sourced from the United States, Italy and Spain. In each case, the material was cDNA or gDNA derived from T cells, B-cell-depleted T cells, or PBMCs.

In the original workflow: Estimated nucleated cell counts came from reference gene primer amplification. Produced via immunoSEQ multiplex PCR; TCRdb's table is partial and in-frame only. V and J calls and clone size are those listed in that table; D and trimming were worked out from the DNA. Among over 200,000 clones, around four fifths were seen once, and the ten largest hold 7% to 10%. The CDR3 has 13 amino acids. Trimming cost V 2 bases and J 5 bases, with 9 bases left between them. Germline V gene lookup returns CDR1 SGHTA and CDR2 FQGTGA. The rearrangement links TRBV7-3 to TRBJ2-5; D not resolved. The sample taken for sequencing was peripheral blood. The source is a woman between 50 and 59 years old with acute or convalescent COVID-19. The CDR3 region has the DNA TGTGCCAGCAGCTTAGGCGGTTGGGAGACCCAGTACTTC. It codes for CASSLGGWETQYF.